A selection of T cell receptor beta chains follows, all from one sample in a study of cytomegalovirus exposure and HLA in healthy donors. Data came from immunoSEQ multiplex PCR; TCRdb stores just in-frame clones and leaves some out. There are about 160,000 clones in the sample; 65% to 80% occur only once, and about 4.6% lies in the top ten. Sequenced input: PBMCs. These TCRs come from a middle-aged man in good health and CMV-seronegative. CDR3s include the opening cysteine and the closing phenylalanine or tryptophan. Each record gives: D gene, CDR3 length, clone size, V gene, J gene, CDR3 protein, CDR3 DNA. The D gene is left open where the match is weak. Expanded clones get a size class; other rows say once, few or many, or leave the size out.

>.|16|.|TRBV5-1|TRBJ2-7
CASSLEGDKRSYEQYF
TGCGCCAGCAGCTTGGAGGGGGATAAAAGGTCCTACGAGCAGTACTTC
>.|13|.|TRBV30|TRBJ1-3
CAWRQNSGNTIYF
TGTGCCTGGAGGCAGAACTCTGGAAACACCATATATTTT
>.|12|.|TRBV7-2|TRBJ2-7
CASSSDGYEQYF
TGTGCCAGCAGCTCCGACGGGTACGAGCAGTACTTC
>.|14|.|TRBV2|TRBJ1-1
CASSVAGIVTEAFF
TGTGCCAGCAGTGTGGCAGGGATTGTGACTGAAGCTTTCTTT
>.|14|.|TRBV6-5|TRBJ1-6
CASSPQVLNSPLHF
TGTGCCAGCAGCCCGCAGGTCCTCAATTCACCCCTCCACTTT
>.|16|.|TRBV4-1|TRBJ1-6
CASSQEVGRVRSPLHF
TGCGCCAGCAGCCAAGAGGTTGGGAGGGTGAGATCACCCCTCCACTTT
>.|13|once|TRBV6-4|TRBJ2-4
CASSQAHENIQYF
TGTGCCAGCAGTCAGGCACACGAAAACATTCAGTACTTC
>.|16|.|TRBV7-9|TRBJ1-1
CASSLAGQKGGTEAFF
TGTGCCAGCAGCTTAGCGGGCCAAAAGGGCGGGACTGAAGCTTTCTTT
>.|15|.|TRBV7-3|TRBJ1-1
CASSLQGSVNTEAFF
TGTGCCAGCAGCTTACAGGGAAGCGTGAACACTGAAGCTTTCTTT
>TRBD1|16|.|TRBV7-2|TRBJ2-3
CASSLMATGGPDTQYF
TGTGCCAGCAGCTTAATGGCAACAGGGGGTCCAGATACGCAGTATTTT